The rows below give T cell receptor beta chains drawn from one sample of a study of shared clonotypes between healthy human individuals. Assay used: immunoSEQ multiplex PCR; TCRdb lists only in-frame clones, some missing. This table holds about 640,000 clones, around 72% found once. Material for sequencing was memory CD4+ T cells sorted from blood. The receptors here all came from a woman aged 25 to 39 in good health. CDR3s include the opening cysteine and the closing phenylalanine or tryptophan. The D gene is left open where the match is weak. Clone size appears in some rows only: once, few, many, or a class for an expanded clone.

j_call v_call d_call clone_size cdr3_aa cdr3_nt
TRBJ1-1 TRBV7-9 . . CASSLALAGGMNTEAFF TGTGCCAGCAGCTTAGCGCTGGCAGGCGGGATGAACACTGAAGCTTTCTTT
TRBJ2-3 TRBV7-9 . . CATEAGPGTDTQYF TGTGCCACCGAGGCGGGTCCCGGCACAGATACGCAGTATTTT
TRBJ2-7 TRBV28 . . CASNSGYEQYF TGTGCCAGCAATAGCGGATACGAGCAGTACTTC
TRBJ2-5 TRBV18 TRBD1 few CASSRGQGDQETQYF TGTGCCAGCTCACGTGGACAGGGTGATCAAGAGACCCAGTACTTC
TRBJ1-1 TRBV10-1 . . CASRGTMNTEAFF TGCGCCAGCAGGGGCACCATGAACACTGAAGCTTTCTTT
TRBJ2-7 TRBV7-3 . . CASSAGGGGKEYEQYF TGTGCCAGCAGCGCCGGGGGAGGCGGGAAAGAATACGAGCAGTACTTC
TRBJ2-2 TRBV5-1 . . CASRSHGGLRTGELFF TGCGCCAGCAGATCTCATGGCGGCTTAAGAACCGGGGAGCTGTTTTTT
TRBJ2-7 TRBV5-4 TRBD1 . CASSPDRGFGYEQYF TGTGCCAGCAGCCCCGACAGGGGGTTCGGGTACGAGCAGTACTTC
TRBJ1-5 TRBV28 . many CASNEGYSNQPQHF TGTGCCAGCAACGAGGGATATAGCAATCAGCCCCAGCATTTT
TRBJ2-1 TRBV6-4 . . CASSPGVGEQFF TGTGCCAGCAGTCCAGGGGTAGGTGAGCAGTTCTTC
TRBJ1-4 TRBV2 . . CASSEQADEKLFF TGTGCCAGCAGTGAGCAGGCGGATGAAAAACTGTTTTTT
TRBJ1-1 TRBV11-2 . . CASSPGTANTEAFF TGTGCCAGCAGCCCAGGGACGGCTAACACTGAAGCTTTCTTT
TRBJ2-5 TRBV5-1 TRBD1 . CASSQTGTEETQYF TGCGCCAGCAGCCAAACCGGGACAGAAGAGACCCAGTACTTC
TRBJ1-5 TRBV7-8 . . CASSSSRIKGLGQPQHF TGTGCCAGCAGCTCTAGCCGGATAAAGGGTCTCGGACAGCCCCAGCATTTT
TRBJ2-2 TRBV11-2 . . CASSLSIFKGHTGELFF TGTGCCAGCAGCTTAAGCATTTTTAAGGGCCACACCGGGGAGCTGTTTTTT
TRBJ2-5 TRBV20-1 . . CSARVGETQYF TGCAGTGCTAGAGTAGGGGAGACCCAGTACTTC
TRBJ2-4 TRBV7-9 TRBD1 . CASSSDRVANIQYF TGTGCCAGCAGCTCCGACAGGGTGGCGAACATTCAGTACTTC
TRBJ1-1 TRBV4-1 . . CASSVGGGRYTEAFF TGCGCCAGCAGCGTAGGCGGAGGTCGGTACACTGAAGCTTTCTTT
TRBJ2-1 TRBV11-2 . . CASSPGGGRVYNEQFF TGTGCCAGCAGCCCGGGTGGAGGCAGGGTCTACAATGAGCAGTTCTTC
TRBJ2-7 TRBV18 . few CASSPGQGINEQYF TGTGCCAGCTCACCAGGGCAGGGTATAAACGAGCAGTACTTC
TRBJ2-3 TRBV5-4 TRBD1 . CASSTGGGTDTQYF TGTGCCAGCAGCACAGGGGGCGGCACAGATACGCAGTATTTT
TRBJ1-2 TRBV19 TRBD1 . CASSEQGDYGYTF TGTGCCAGTAGTGAACAGGGGGACTATGGCTACACCTTC
TRBJ1-2 TRBV5-1 . once CASSDNRRRDYGYTF TGCGCCAGCAGCGACAACAGGAGGAGGGACTATGGCTACACCTTC
TRBJ2-1 TRBV15 TRBD1 . CATSRAGTDNEQFF TGTGCCACCAGCAGAGCCGGGACAGACAATGAGCAGTTCTTC
TRBJ2-2 TRBV6-5 . once CASSYSRGRDTGELFF TGTGCCAGCAGTTACTCAAGGGGAAGGGACACCGGGGAGCTGTTTTTT
TRBJ1-5 TRBV2 . . CASRTGTANQPQHF TGTGCCAGCAGGACCGGGACGGCTAATCAGCCCCAGCATTTT
TRBJ2-7 TRBV27 . . CASGKIRGPYEQYF TGTGCCAGCGGGAAAATACGGGGGCCCTACGAGCAGTACTTC
TRBJ1-1 TRBV5-1 TRBD1 . CASSAGTEHTEAFF TGCGCCAGCAGCGCCGGGACAGAGCACACTGAAGCTTTCTTT
TRBJ2-7 TRBV28 TRBD2 . CASSLGTSGYEQYF TGTGCCAGCAGTTTAGGGACTAGCGGGTACGAGCAGTACTTC
TRBJ2-2 TRBV2 TRBD1 . CASSLSGTGRVGELFF TGTGCCAGCAGTCTATCCGGGACAGGGAGAGTCGGGGAGCTGTTTTTT
TRBJ1-2 TRBV13 . . CASSLRGAYGYTF TGTGCCAGCAGCTTAAGGGGCGCCTATGGCTACACCTTC
TRBJ2-5 TRBV29-1 . few CSVERTSGETQYF TGCAGCGTTGAGAGGACCTCCGGGGAGACCCAGTACTTC
TRBJ2-7 TRBV27 TRBD2 . CASSSISGRSGSYEQYF TGTGCCAGCAGTTCGATTAGCGGGAGGTCAGGCTCCTACGAGCAGTACTTC
TRBJ2-7 TRBV7-2 . . CASSSVSPSKTYEQYF TGTGCCAGCAGCTCCGTGTCGCCTTCCAAAACCTACGAGCAGTACTTC
TRBJ1-5 TRBV7-6 . . CASSLDTLSNQPQHF TGTGCCAGCAGCTTAGACACCTTAAGCAATCAGCCCCAGCATTTT
TRBJ2-7 TRBV7-3 TRBD2 . CASSLGLAGAEQYF TGTGCCAGCAGCTTAGGGCTAGCGGGAGCCGAGCAGTACTTC
TRBJ2-5 TRBV10-1 . few CASSEDSYGETQYF TGCGCCAGCAGTGAAGACAGCTACGGGGAGACCCAGTACTTC